The source of this T cell receptor (beta chain) is a study of resident and recirculating memory T cells in vitiligo (dated by TCRdb to 2017 to 2018). Notes on the research overall: For TCR beta sequencing, epidermis was obtained by shave biopsy from two lesional and two nonlesional sites, and PBMCs were also collected, from each of a few stable vitiligo patients. Samples were homogenized without cell sorting just before genomic DNA extraction with the Qiagen DNeasy Blood & Tissue Kit. Human TCR beta sequencing was used to test whether specific clones in lesional vitiligo skin differed from clones in nonlesional skin and blood.

TCR beta chains were amplified from genomic DNA with the immunoSEQ hsTCRB kit. TCR beta libraries were sequenced on an Illumina MiSeq instrument by the immunoSEQ service. Per the original workflow: Repertoire data were analyzed using the immunoSEQ Analyzer. The table comes from immuneACCESS by way of TCRdb, which keeps in-frame sequences with V and J called. Part of the clones is missing from these tables; in studies checked, under half for an unresolved V gene and the rest for unknown reasons. V, J and clone size are taken as reported in that table, and D and trimming were inferred from the DNA itself. The sample records about 76,000 clones, 92% of which are singletons. The top ten clones comprise 5% of the sample. Study-level results and caveats: Even within a single patient, overlap and correlation analysis found no significant repertoire overlap between any biopsies apart from each lesion compared with itself. Working out how much the T cell clones identified in the vitiligo lesions and the human Trm versus Tcm pools each contribute will require future mechanistic studies. No unique dominant TCR clone was detected, and variation in clonality was observed among vitiligo lesions. TCR sequences were not shared across biopsy sites or across patients, which suggests that different T cell clones infiltrate different lesions, a pattern described as private specificity.

Reading from cysteine to phenylalanine, the CDR3 counts 11 amino acids. Solely the CDR3 DNA is kept, with 33 bases framed from the first base. The V and J ends are trimmed by 7 bases and 6 bases, leaving 6 bases between them. From a lookup of the germline V gene (reference sequence), CDR1 and CDR2 are MNHEY and SMNVEV. Vitiligo was considered stable when no change in lesions had been observed over the previous 6 months. For classification as stable, the absence of confetti depigmentation, a clinical sign of active vitiligo, was additionally required. Any patient who had received treatment in the previous three months was excluded. PBMCs were isolated from heparinized blood by Ficoll density gradient centrifugation and were subsequently flash-frozen. Of note for this clone: What this receptor recognizes is not known. Per-base quality was not reported, and no clone a single base away is much larger than it.

The sample taken for sequencing was blood. The origin of this receptor is a male donor with vitiligo. In this chain, TRBV27 is recombined with TRBJ2-2; the best D guess is TRBD1, with 5 bases matching. The CDR3 protein: CASTGSGELFF. The DNA is as follows: TGTGCCAGCACAGGGTCCGGGGAGCTGTTTTTT.